Reported below is one T cell receptor (beta chain). Its antigen is as yet unknown. The data are from a study of CD8+ T cells in alopecia areata. Per germline, CDR1 GTSNPN and CDR2 SVGIG (reference sequence). V was clipped by 0 bases and J by 3 bases, with 12 bases between them. The CDR3 is 15 amino acids. Collection of lesional scalp punch biopsies and peripheral blood was performed in alopecia areata patients. Following RNA extraction, reverse transcription yielded cDNA that acted as the sequencing template. Here immunoSEQ multiplex PCR was the method, and the copy in TCRdb shows in-frame clones only, minus some. The sample has 95,000 to 120,000 clones; 50% to 70% are singletons. The study's findings and limits: An increase in clonality over normal scalp was evident in lesional scalp, especially alopecia totalis/universalis. Normal skin's resident alphabeta T cells are sequenced alongside lesional scalp T cells.

What was sequenced was NKG2D-low CD8+ T cells sorted from blood. This clonotype originated in a human donor with alopecia areata. This chain links TRBV30 with TRBJ1-5; no firm D call. CDR3 bases: TGTGCCTGGAGTGTACGCCCTGGGGTCAATCAGCCCCAGCATTTT. Protein product: CAWSVRPGVNQPQHF. The variable domain in full, completed from reference TRBV30 and TRBJ1-5, reads SQTIHQWPATLVQPVGSPLSLECTVEGTSNPNLYWYRQAAGRGLQLLFYSVGIGQISSEVPQNLSASRPQDRQFILSSKKLLLSDSGFYLCAWSVRPGVNQPQHFGDGTRLSIL.